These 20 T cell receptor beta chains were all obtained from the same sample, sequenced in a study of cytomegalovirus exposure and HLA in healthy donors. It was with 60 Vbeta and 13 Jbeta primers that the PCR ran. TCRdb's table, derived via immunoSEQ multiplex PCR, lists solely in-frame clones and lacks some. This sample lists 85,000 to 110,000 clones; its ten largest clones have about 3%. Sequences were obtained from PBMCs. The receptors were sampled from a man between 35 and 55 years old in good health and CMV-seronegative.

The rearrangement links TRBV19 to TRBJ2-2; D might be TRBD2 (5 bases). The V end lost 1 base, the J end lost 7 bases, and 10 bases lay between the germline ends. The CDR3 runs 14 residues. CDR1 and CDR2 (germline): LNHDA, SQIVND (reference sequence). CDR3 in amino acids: CASSIGLYVGELFF. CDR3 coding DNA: TGTGCCAGTAGTATAGGACTATACGTCGGGGAGCTGTTTTTT.

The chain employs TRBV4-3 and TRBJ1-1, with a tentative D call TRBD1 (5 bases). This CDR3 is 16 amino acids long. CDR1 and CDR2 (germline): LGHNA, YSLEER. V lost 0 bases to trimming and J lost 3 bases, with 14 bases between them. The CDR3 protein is CASSQDWQQGDTEAFF. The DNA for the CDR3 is TGCGCCAGCAGCCAAGATTGGCAGCAAGGGGACACTGAAGCTTTCTTT.

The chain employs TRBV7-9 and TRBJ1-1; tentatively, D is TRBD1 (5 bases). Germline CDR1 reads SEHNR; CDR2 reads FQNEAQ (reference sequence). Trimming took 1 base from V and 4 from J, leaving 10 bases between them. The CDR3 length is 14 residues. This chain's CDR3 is CASSLEGRATEAFF. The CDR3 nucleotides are TGTGCCAGCAGCTTAGAAGGCAGGGCCACTGAAGCTTTCTTT.

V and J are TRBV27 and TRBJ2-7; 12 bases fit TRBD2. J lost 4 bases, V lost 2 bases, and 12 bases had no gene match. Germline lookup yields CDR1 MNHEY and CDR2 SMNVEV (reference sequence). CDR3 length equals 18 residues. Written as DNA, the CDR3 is TGTGCCAGCAGTTTAAGATGGCTAGCGGGAGGGGGGAGTTACGAGCAGTACTTC. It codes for CASSLRWLAGGGSYEQYF.

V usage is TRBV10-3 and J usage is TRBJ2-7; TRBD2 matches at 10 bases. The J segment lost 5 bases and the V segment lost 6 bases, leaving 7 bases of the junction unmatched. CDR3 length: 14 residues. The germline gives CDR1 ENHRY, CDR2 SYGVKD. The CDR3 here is CAISVRSGGDEQYF. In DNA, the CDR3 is TGTGCCATCAGCGTCCGGAGCGGGGGGGACGAGCAGTACTTC.

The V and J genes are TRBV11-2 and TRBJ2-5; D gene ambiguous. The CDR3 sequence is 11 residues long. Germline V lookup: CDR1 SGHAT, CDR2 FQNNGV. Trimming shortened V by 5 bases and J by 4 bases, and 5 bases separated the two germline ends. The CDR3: CASSPGETQYF. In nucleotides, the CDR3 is TGTGCCAGCAGCCCCGGAGAGACCCAGTACTTC.

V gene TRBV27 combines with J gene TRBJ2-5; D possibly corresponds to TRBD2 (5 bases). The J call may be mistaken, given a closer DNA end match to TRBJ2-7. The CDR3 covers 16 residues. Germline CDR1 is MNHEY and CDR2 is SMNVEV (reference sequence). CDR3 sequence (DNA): TGTGCCAGCAGCAAGAGTGCCGGGGATTTGACCTACGAGCAGTACTTC. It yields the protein CASSKSAGDLTYEQYF.

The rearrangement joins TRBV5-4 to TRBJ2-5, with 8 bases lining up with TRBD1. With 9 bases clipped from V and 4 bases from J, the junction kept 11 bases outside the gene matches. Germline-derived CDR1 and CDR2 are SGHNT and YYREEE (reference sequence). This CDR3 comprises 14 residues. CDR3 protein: CATRGRGLRETQYF. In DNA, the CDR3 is TGTGCCACCAGAGGCAGGGGGCTTCGAGAGACCCAGTACTTC.

This CDR3 is CASSLFVVEGASNEQFF. DNA for the CDR3: TGTGCCAGCAGCTTATTCGTCGTGGAGGGGGCGAGCAATGAGCAGTTCTTC. The chain combines TRBV13 with TRBJ2-1, with a possible D match to TRBD1 (7 bases). Trimming removed 2 bases from V and 6 bases from J, with 20 bases in between. From germline, CDR1 is PRHDT and CDR2 FYEKMQ (reference sequence). CDR3 length: 17 amino acids.

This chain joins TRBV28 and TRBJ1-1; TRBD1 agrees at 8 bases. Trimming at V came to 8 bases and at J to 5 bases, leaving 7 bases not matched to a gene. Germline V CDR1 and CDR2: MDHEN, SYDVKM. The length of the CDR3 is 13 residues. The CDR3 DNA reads TGTGCCAGCGGGAGACAGGGGTGGACTGAAGCTTTCTTT. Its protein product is CASGRQGWTEAFF.

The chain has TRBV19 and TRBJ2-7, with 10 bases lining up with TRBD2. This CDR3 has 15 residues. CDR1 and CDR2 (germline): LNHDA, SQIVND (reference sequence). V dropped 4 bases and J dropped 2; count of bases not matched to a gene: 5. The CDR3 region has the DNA TGTGCCAGTAGTAACGGACTAGCGGAGACCTACGAGCAGTACTTC. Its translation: CASSNGLAETYEQYF.

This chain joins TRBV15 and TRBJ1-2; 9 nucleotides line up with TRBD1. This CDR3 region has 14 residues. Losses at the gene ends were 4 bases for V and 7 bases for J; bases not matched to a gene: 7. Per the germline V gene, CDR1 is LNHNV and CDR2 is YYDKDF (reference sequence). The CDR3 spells CATSMGQGSFGYTF. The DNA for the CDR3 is TGTGCCACCAGCATGGGACAGGGATCTTTTGGCTACACCTTC.

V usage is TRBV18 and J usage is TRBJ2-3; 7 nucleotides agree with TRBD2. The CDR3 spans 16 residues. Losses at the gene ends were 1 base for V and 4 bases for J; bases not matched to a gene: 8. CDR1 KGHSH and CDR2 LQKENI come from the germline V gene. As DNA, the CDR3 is TGTGCCAGCTCACCACTCACTGGGGCGGGAGCAGATACGCAGTATTTT. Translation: CASSPLTGAGADTQYF. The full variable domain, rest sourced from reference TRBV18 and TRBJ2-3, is NAGVMQNPRHLVRRRGQEARLRCSPMKGHSHVYWYRQLPEEGLKFMVYLQKENIIDESGMPKERFSAEFPKEGPSILRIQQVVRGDSAAYFCASSPLTGAGADTQYFGPGTRLTVL.

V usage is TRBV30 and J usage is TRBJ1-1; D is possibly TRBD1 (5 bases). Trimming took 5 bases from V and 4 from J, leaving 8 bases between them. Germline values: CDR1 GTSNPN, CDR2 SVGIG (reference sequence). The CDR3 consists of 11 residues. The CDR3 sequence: CAWAGFTEAFF. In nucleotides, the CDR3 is TGTGCCTGGGCAGGGTTCACTGAAGCTTTCTTT.

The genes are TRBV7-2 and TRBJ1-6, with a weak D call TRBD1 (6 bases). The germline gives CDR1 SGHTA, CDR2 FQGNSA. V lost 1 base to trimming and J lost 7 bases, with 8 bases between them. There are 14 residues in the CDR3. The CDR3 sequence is CASSLETGNSPLHF. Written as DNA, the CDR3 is TGTGCCAGCAGCTTAGAAACAGGGAATTCACCCCTCCACTTT.

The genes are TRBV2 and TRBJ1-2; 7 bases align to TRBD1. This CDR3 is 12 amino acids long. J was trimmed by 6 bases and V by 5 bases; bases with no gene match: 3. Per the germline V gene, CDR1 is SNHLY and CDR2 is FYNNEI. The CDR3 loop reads CASSQQGNGYTF. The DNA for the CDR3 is TGTGCCAGCAGTCAACAGGGGAATGGCTACACCTTC.

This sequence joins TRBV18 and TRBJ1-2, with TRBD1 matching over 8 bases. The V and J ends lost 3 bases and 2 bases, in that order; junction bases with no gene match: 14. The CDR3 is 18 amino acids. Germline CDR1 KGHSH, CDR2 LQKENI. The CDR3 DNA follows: TGTGCCAGCTCACCCTCGGAGGCGGCAGGGGGCCGCAACTATGGCTACACCTTC. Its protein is CASSPSEAAGGRNYGYTF.

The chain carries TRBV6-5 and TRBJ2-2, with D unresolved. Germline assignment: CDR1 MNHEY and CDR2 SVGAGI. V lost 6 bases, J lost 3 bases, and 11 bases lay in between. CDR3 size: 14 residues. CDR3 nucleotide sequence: TGTGCCAGCAGCAGCGACCGATACACCGGGGAGCTGTTTTTT. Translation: CASSSDRYTGELFF.

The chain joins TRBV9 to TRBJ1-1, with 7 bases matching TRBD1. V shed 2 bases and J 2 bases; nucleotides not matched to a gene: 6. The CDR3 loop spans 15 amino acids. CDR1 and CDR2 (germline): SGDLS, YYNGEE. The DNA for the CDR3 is TGTGCCAGCAGCGTTACAGGGGATATTAACACTGAAGCTTTCTTT. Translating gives CASSVTGDINTEAFF.

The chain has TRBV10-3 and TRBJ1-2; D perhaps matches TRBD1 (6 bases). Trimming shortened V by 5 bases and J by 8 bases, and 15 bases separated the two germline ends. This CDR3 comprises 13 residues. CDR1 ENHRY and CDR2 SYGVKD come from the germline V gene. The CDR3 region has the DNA TGTGCCATCAGTCAGAACAGGGTGGAGGGCTACACCTTC. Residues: CAISQNRVEGYTF.